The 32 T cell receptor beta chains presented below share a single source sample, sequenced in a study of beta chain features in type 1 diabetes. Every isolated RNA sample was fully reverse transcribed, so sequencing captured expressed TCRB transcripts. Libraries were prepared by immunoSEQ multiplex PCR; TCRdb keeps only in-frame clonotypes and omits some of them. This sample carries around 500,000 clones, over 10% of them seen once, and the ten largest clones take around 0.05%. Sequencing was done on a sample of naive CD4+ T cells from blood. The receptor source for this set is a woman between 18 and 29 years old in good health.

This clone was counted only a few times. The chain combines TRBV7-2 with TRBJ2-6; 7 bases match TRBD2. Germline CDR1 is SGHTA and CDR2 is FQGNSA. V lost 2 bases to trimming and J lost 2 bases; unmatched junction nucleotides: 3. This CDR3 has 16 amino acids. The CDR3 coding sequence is TGTGCCAGCAGCTTATCGACTAGCCCTGGGGCCAACGTCCTGACTTTC. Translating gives CASSLSTSPGANVLTF.

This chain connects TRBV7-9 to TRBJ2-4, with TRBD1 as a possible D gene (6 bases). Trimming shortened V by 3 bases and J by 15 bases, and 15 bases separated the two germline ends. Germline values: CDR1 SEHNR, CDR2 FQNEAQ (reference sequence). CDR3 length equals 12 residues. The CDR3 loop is CASSFPTGGTYF. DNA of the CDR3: TGTGCCAGCAGCTTCCCGACAGGAGGAACGTACTTC.

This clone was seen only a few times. The CDR3 bases are TGTGCCAGCCAGGGGTATATCAGCACAGATACGCAGTATTTT. It specifies CASQGYISTDTQYF. The genes are TRBV2 and TRBJ2-3, with D possibly matching TRBD1 (6 bases). Trimming removed 8 bases from V and 0 bases from J, with 12 bases in between. CDR1 is SNHLY, CDR2 FYNNEI, per germline. CDR3 length equals 14 residues.

CDR3 amino acids: CASSTEQISYEQYF. The CDR3 DNA sequence: TGTGCCAGCAGCACCGAACAGATCTCCTACGAGCAGTACTTC. This chain links TRBV7-2 with TRBJ2-7, with unresolved D. There are 14 residues in the CDR3. V was trimmed by 5 bases and J by 0 bases, leaving 11 bases between them. Per germline, CDR1 SGHTA and CDR2 FQGNSA.

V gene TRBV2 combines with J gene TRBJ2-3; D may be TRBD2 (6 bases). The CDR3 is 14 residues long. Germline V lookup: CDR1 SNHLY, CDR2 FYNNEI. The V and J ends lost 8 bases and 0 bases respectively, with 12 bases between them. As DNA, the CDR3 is TGTGCCAGCTCCACTAGCAGTAGCACAGATACGCAGTATTTT. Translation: CASSTSSSTDTQYF. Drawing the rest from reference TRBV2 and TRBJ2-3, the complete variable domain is EPEVTQTPSHQVTQMGQEVILRCVPISNHLYFYWYRQILGQKVEFLVSFYNNEISEKSEIFDDQFSVERPDGSNFTLKIRSTKLEDSAMYFCASSTSSSTDTQYFGPGTRLTVL.

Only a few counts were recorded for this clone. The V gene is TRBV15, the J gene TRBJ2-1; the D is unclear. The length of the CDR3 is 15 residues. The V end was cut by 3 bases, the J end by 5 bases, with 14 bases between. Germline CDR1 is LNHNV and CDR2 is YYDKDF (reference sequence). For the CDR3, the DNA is TGTGCCACCAGCAGGTTCCAGTTAACCGACAATGAGCAGTTCTTC. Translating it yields CATSRFQLTDNEQFF.

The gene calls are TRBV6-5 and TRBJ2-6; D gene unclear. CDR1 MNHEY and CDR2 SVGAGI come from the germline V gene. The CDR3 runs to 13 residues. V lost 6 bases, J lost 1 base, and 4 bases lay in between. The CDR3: CASRPSGANVLTF. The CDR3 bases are TGTGCCAGCAGGCCTTCTGGGGCCAACGTCCTGACTTTC.

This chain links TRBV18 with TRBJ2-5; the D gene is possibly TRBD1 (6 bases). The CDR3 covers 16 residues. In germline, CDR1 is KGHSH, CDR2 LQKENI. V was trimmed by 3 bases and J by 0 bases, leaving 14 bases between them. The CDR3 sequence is CASSPGAGTYQETQYF. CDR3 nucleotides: TGTGCCAGCTCACCGGGGGCAGGGACGTACCAAGAGACCCAGTACTTC.

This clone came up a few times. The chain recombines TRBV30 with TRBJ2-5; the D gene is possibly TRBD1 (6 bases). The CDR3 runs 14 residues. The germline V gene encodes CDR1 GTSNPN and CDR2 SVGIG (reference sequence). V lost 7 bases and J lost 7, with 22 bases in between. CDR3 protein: CASRWAGASGTQYF. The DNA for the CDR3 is TGTGCCTCCCGATGGGCAGGGGCTAGTGGGACCCAGTACTTC.

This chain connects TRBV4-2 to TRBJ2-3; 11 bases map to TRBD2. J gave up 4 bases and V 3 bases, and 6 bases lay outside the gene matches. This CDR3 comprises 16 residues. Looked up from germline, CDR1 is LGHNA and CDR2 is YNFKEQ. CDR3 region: CASSQATSGNSDTQYF. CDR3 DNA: TGTGCCAGCAGCCAGGCGACTAGCGGGAACTCAGATACGCAGTATTTT.

In DNA, the CDR3 is TGTGCCAGCAGCCCGACCGGGACAGGGTGGGATGGCTACACCTTC. It is translated as CASSPTGTGWDGYTF. This chain connects TRBV7-9 to TRBJ1-2; TRBD1 matches 9 bases. This CDR3 has 15 residues. The germline V gene encodes CDR1 SEHNR and CDR2 FQNEAQ (reference sequence). Trimming cost V 5 bases and J 6 bases; bases outside gene matches: 10.

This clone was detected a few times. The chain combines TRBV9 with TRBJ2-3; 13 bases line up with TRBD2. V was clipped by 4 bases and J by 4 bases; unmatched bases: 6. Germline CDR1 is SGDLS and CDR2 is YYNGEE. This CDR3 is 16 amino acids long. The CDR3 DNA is TGTGCCAGCAGCCTAAGACTAGCGGGGGGTTCAGATACGCAGTATTTT. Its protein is CASSLRLAGGSDTQYF.

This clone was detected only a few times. CDR3 DNA: TGTGCCAGCAGCCAAGAACCCCTGGCCTACGAGCAGTACTTC. This codes for CASSQEPLAYEQYF. The chain joins TRBV14 to TRBJ2-5; D gene unclear. The DNA end is more similar to TRBJ2-7, so the J call may be wrong. CDR1 and CDR2 from the germline V gene are SGHDN and FVKESK. CDR3 size: 14 residues.

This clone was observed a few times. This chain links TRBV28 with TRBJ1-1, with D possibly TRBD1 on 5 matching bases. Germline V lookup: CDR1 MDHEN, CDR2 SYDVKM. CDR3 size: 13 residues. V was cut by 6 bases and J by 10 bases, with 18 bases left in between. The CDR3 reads CASRPSGGAGAFF. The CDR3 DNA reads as TGTGCCAGCAGACCCTCGGGGGGTGCTGGAGCTTTCTTT. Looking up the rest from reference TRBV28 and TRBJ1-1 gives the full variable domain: DVKVTQSSRYLVKRTGEKVFLECVQDMDHENMFWYRQDPGLGLRLIYFSYDVKMKEKGDIPEGYSVSREKKERFSLILESASTNQTSMYLCASRPSGGAGAFFGQGTRLTVV.

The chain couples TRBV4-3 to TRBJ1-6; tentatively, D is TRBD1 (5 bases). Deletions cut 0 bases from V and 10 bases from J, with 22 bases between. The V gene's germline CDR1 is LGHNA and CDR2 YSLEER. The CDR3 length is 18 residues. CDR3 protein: CASSQEPPVLGVGSPLHF. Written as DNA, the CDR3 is TGCGCCAGCAGCCAAGAACCCCCGGTCCTAGGGGTAGGCTCACCCCTCCACTTT.

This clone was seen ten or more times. CDR3 sequence (DNA): TGTGCCTGGAGTGGGGGGGCCCCTCAAGAGACCCAGTACTTC. It is translated as CAWSGGAPQETQYF. The chain couples TRBV30 to TRBJ2-5; either TRBD1 or TRBD2 may supply D (6 bases each). Trimming took 1 base from V and 2 from J, leaving 11 bases between them. Germline V gene sequence: CDR1 GTSNPN, CDR2 SVGIG (reference sequence). This CDR3 is built from 14 residues.

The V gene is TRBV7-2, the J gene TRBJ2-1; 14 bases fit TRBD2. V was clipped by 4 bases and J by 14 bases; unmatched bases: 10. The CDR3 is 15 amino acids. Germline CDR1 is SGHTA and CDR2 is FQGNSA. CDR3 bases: TGTGCCAGCAGCTGGGGGACTAGCGGGAGTGCGATCGAGTTCTTC. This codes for CASSWGTSGSAIEFF.

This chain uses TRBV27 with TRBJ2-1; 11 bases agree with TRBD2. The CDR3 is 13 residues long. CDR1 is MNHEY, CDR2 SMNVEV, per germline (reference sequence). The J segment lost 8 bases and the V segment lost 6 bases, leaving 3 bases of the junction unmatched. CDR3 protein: CASRGSGRDEQFF. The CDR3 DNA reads TGTGCCAGCAGGGGTAGCGGGAGGGATGAGCAGTTCTTC.

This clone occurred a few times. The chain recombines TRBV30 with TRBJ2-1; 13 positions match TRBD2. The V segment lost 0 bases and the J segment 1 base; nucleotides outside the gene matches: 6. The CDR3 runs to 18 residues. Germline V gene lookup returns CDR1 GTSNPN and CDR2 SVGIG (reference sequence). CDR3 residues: CAWSVQRTSGRSYNEQFF. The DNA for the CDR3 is TGTGCCTGGAGTGTACAGAGGACTAGCGGGAGATCCTACAATGAGCAGTTCTTC. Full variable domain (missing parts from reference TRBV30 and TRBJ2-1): SQTIHQWPATLVQPVGSPLSLECTVEGTSNPNLYWYRQAAGRGLQLLFYSVGIGQISSEVPQNLSASRPQDRQFILSSKKLLLSDSGFYLCAWSVQRTSGRSYNEQFFGPGTRLTVL.

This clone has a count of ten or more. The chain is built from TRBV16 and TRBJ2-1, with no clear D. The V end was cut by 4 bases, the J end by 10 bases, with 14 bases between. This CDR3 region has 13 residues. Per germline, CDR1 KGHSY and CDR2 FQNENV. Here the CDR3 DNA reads TGTGCCAGCAGCCCCACCCGCGCGTGGGAGCAGTTCTTC. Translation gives CASSPTRAWEQFF.

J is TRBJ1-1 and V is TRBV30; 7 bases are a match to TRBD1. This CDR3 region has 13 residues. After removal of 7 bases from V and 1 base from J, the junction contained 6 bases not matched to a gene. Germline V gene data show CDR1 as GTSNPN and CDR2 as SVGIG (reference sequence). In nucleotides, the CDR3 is TGTGCCTCGCGGACAGGTAGGAACACTGAAGCTTTCTTT. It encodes CASRTGRNTEAFF.

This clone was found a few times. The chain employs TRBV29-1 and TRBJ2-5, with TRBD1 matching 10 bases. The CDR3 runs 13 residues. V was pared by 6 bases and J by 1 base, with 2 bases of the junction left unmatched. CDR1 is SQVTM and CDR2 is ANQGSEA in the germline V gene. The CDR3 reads CSVGDRGQETQYF. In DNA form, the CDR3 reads TGCAGCGTGGGGGACAGGGGCCAAGAGACCCAGTACTTC.

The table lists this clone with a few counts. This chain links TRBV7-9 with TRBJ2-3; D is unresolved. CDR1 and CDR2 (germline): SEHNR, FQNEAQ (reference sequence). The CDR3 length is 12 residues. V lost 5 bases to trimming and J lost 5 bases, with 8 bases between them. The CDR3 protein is CASSPVGDTQYF. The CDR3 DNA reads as TGTGCCAGCAGCCCGGTGGGAGATACGCAGTATTTT.

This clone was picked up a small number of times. CDR3 sequence: CASSSGNYGYTF. DNA of the CDR3: TGTGCCAGCAGCTCCGGGAACTATGGCTACACCTTC. This chain joins TRBV7-9 and TRBJ1-2, with D uncertain. CDR1 is SEHNR and CDR2 is FQNEAQ in the germline V gene (reference sequence). V lost 4 bases and J lost 2, with 5 bases in between. The CDR3 contains 12 residues.

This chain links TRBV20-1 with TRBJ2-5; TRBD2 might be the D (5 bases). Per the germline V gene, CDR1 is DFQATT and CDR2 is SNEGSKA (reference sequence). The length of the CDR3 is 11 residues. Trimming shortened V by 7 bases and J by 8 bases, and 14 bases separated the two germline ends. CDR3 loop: CSVSYGETQYF. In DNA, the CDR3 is TGCAGTGTTTCATACGGGGAAACCCAGTACTTC.

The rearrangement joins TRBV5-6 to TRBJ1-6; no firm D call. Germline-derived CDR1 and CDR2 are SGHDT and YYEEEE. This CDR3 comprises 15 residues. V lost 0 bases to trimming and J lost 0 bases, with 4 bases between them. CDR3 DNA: TGTGCCAGCAGCTTGGAAAGCTCCTATAATTCACCCCTCCACTTT. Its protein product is CASSLESSYNSPLHF.

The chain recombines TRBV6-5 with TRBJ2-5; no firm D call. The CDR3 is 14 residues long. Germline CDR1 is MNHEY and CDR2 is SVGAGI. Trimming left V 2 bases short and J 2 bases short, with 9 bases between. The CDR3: CASSYEPTQETQYF. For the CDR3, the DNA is TGTGCCAGCAGTTACGAGCCGACGCAAGAGACCCAGTACTTC.

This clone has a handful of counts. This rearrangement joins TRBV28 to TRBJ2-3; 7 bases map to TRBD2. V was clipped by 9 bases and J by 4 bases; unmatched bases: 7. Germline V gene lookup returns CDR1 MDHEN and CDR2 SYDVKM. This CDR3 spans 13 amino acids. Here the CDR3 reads CASKGRESDTQYF. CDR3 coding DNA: TGTGCCAGTAAAGGGAGGGAGTCAGATACGCAGTATTTT.

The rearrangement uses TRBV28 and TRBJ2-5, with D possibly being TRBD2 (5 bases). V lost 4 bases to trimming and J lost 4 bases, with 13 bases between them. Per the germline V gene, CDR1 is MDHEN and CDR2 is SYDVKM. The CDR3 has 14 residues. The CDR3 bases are TGTGCCAGCAGTTCGGGGTCGGTACTAGAGACCCAGTACTTC. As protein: CASSSGSVLETQYF.

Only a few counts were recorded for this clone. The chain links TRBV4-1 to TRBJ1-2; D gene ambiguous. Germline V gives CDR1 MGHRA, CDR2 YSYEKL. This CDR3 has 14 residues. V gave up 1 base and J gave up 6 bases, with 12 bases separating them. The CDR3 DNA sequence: TGCGCCAGCAGCCAAGTGATATCAACTAATGGCTACACCTTC. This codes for CASSQVISTNGYTF.

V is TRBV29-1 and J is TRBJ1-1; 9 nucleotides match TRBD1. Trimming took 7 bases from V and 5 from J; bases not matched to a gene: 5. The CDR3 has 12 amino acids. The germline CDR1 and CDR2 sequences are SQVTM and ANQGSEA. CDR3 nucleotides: TGCAGCGCCTGGGACAGGGCAACTGAAGCTTTCTTT. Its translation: CSAWDRATEAFF.

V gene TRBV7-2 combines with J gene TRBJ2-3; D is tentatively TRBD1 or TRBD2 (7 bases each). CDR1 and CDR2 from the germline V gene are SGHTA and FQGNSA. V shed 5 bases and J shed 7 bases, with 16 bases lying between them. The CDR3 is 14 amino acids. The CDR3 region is CASSLDREGHTQYF. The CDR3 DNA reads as TGTGCCAGCAGCCTAGACAGGGAGGGACATACGCAGTATTTT.